A single sample gave rise to the 7 T cell receptor beta chains below, sequenced in a study of blood T cell repertoires in COVID-19. Clones were sequenced by immunoSEQ multiplex PCR, and TCRdb holds only the in-frame ones, with some missing. The table records about 200,000 clones, around 85% of them present only once. The specimen was peripheral blood. Receptors originate from a person between 65 and 80 years old with COVID-19, enrolled during active disease.

The V gene is TRBV19, the J gene TRBJ1-6, with D uncertain. The germline gives CDR1 LNHDA, CDR2 SQIVND (reference sequence). Trimming left V 2 bases short and J 9 bases short, with 5 bases between. The CDR3 covers 12 residues. The CDR3 loop is CASSIWSSPLHF. The DNA of the CDR3 is TGTGCCAGTAGTATATGGAGTTCACCCCTCCACTTT.

This clone was seen only a few times. CDR3 residues: CASSLTQGGSGNTIYF. The CDR3 region has the DNA TGTGCCAGCAGCTTGACACAGGGGGGCTCTGGAAACACCATATATTTT. The chain has TRBV5-5 and TRBJ1-3; TRBD1 agrees at 8 bases. CDR3 size: 16 residues. V was clipped by 1 base and J by 0 bases; unmatched bases: 3. Germline lookup yields CDR1 SGHKS and CDR2 YYEKEE (reference sequence).

The V and J genes are TRBV3-1 (or the pseudogene TRBV3-2) and TRBJ2-5; a weak D match, TRBD2 (7 bases). There are 15 residues in the CDR3. The V end was cut by 3 bases, the J end by 5 bases, with 16 bases between. Germline assignment: CDR1 LGHDT and CDR2 YNNKEL (reference sequence). CDR3 residues: CASSHQRGGGETQYF. The CDR3 nucleotides are TGTGCCAGCAGCCACCAGCGGGGCGGGGGCGAGACCCAGTACTTC.

The gene calls are TRBV7-3 and TRBJ2-7; D not resolved. Germline loops: CDR1 SGHTA, CDR2 FQGTGA. V gave up 5 bases and J gave up 1 base, with 12 bases separating them. CDR3 length equals 14 residues. Here the CDR3 reads CASSPSPSSYEQYF. The CDR3 DNA follows: TGTGCCAGCAGCCCCTCCCCCTCGTCCTACGAGCAGTACTTC.

The chain couples TRBV7-7 to TRBJ1-3; 10 bases align to TRBD1. After removal of 5 bases from V and 0 bases from J, the junction contained 19 bases not matched to a gene. The CDR3 is 21 amino acids. Germline CDR1 reads SSHAT; CDR2 reads FNYEAQ (reference sequence). In DNA form, the CDR3 reads TGTGCCAGCAGCCCACGGATCGGGACAGGGGACCTGACCAACTCTGGAAACACCATATATTTT. Protein sequence: CASSPRIGTGDLTNSGNTIYF.

The chain combines TRBV5-1 with TRBJ1-4; no reliable D call. Trimming took off 0 bases at V and 5 bases at J, with 8 bases between the two ends. The CDR3 runs to 14 residues. Looked up from germline, CDR1 is SGHRS and CDR2 is YFSETQ. This CDR3 is CASSLESRNEKLFF. The CDR3 DNA is TGCGCCAGCAGCTTGGAGTCCAGGAATGAAAAACTGTTTTTT.

The V and J genes are TRBV5-4 and TRBJ1-1, with 7 bases identical to TRBD1. This CDR3 is built from 14 residues. After removal of 0 bases from V and 7 bases from J, the junction contained 6 bases not matched to a gene. Germline V lookup: CDR1 SGHNT, CDR2 YYREEE (reference sequence). CDR3 in amino acids: CASSLEVQGGEAFF. As DNA, the CDR3 is TGTGCCAGCAGCTTGGAGGTGCAGGGGGGTGAAGCTTTCTTT.